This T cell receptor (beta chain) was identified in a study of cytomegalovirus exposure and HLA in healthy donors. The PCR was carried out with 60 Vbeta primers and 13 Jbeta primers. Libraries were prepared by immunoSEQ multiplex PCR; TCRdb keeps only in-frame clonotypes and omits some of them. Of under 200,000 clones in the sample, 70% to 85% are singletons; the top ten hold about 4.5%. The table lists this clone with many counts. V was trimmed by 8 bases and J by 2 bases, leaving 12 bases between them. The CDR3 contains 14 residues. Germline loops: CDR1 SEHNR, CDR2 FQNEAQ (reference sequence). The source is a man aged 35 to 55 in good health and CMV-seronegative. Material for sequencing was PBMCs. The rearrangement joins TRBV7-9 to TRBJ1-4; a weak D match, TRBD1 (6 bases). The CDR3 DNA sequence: TGTGCCAGCGGGCAGACAGGCACTAATGAAAAACTGTTTTTT. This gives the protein CASGQTGTNEKLFF. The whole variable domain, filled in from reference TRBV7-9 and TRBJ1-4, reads DTGVSQNPRHKITKRGQNVTFRCDPISEHNRLYWYRQTLGQGPEFLTYFQNEAQLEKSRLLSDRFSAERPKGSFSTLEIQRTEQGDSAMYLCASGQTGTNEKLFFGSGTQLSVL.